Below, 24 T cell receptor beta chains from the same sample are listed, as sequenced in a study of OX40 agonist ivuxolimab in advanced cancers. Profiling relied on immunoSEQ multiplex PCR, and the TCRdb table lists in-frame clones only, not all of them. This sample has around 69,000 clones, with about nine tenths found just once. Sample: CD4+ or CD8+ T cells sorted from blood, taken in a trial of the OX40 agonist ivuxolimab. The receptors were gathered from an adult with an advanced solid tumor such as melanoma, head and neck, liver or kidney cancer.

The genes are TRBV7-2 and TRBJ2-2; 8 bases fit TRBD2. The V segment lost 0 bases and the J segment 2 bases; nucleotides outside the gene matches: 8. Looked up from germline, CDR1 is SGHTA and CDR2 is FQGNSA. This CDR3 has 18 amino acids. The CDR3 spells CASSLAPAGVVNTGELFF. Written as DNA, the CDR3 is TGTGCCAGCAGCTTAGCACCAGCGGGAGTCGTTAACACCGGGGAGCTGTTTTTT.

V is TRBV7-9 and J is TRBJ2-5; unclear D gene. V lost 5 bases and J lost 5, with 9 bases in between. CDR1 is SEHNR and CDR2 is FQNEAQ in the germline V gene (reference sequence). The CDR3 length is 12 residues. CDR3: CASSHLRETQYF. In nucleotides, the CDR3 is TGTGCCAGCAGCCACCTTAGGGAGACCCAGTACTTC.

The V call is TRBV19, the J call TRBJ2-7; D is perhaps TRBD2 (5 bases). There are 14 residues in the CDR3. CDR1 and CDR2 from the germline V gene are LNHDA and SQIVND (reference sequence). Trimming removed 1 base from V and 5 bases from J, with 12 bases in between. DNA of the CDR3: TGTGCCAGTAGTATAGGGACTCCCCCGGACGAGCAGTACTTC. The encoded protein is CASSIGTPPDEQYF. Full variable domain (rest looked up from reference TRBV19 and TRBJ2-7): DGGITQSPKYLFRKEGQNVTLSCEQNLNHDAMYWYRQDPGQGLRLIYYSQIVNDFQKGDIAEGYSVSREKKESFPLTVTSAQKNPTAFYLCASSIGTPPDEQYFGPGTRLTVT.

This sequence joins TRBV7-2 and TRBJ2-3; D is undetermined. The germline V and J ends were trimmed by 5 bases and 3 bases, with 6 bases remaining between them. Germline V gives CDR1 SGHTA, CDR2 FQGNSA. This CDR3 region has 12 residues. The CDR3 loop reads CASSRITDTQYF. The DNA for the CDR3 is TGTGCCAGCAGCCGGATAACAGATACGCAGTATTTT.

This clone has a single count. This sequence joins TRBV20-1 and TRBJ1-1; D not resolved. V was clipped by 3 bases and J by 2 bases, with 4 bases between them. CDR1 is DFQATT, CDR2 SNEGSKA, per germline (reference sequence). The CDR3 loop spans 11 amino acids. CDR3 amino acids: CSASDNTEAFF. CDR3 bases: TGCAGTGCTAGCGATAACACTGAAGCTTTCTTT.

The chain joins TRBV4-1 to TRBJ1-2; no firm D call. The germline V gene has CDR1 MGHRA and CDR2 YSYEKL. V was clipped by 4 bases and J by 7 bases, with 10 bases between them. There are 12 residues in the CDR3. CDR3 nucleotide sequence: TGCGCCAGCAGCCGTTTTTTGGGTGGCTACACCTTC. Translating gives CASSRFLGGYTF.

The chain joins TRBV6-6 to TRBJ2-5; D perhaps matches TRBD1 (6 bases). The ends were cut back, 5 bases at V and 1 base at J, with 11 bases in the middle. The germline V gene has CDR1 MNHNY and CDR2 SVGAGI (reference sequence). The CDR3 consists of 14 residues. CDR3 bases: TGTGCCAGCAGTCACGCGACAGGCCAAGAGACCCAGTACTTC. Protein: CASSHATGQETQYF.

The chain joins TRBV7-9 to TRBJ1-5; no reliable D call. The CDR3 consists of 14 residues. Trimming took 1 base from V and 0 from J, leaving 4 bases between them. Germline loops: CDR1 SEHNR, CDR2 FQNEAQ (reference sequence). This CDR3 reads CASSLGISNQPQHF. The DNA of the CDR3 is TGTGCCAGCAGCTTAGGGATTAGCAATCAGCCCCAGCATTTT. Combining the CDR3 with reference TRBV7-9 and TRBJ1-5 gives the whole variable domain DTGVSQNPRHKITKRGQNVTFRCDPISEHNRLYWYRQTLGQGPEFLTYFQNEAQLEKSRLLSDRFSAERPKGSFSTLEIQRTEQGDSAMYLCASSLGISNQPQHFGDGTRLSIL.

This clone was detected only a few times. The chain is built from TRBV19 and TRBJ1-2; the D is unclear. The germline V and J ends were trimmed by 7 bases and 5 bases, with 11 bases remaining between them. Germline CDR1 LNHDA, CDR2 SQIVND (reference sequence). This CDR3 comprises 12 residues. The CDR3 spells CASISGGYGYTF. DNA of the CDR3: TGTGCCAGTATCAGTGGTGGGTATGGCTACACCTTC.

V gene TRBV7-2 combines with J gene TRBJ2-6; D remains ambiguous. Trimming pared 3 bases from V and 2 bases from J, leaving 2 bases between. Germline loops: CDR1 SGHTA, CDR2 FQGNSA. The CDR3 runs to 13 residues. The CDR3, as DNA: TGTGCCAGCAGCTTTGCTGGGGCCAACGTCCTGACTTTC. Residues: CASSFAGANVLTF. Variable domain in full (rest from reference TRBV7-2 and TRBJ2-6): GAGVSQSPSNKVTEKGKDVELRCDPISGHTALYWYRQSLGQGLEFLIYFQGNSAPDKSGLPSDRFSAERTGGSVSTLTIQRTQQEDSAVYLCASSFAGANVLTFGAGSRLTVL.

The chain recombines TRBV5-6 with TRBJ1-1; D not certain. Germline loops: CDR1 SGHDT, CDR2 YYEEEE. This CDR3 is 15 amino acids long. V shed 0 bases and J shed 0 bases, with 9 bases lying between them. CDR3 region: CASSLVGDMNTEAFF. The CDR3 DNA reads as TGTGCCAGCAGCTTGGTCGGGGATATGAACACTGAAGCTTTCTTT.

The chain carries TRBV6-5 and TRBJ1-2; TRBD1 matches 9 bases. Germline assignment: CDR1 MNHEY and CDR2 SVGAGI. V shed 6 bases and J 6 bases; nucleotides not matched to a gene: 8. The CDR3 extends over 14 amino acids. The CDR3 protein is CASRPGDRVNGYTF. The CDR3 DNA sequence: TGTGCCAGCAGGCCCGGGGACAGGGTAAATGGCTACACCTTC.

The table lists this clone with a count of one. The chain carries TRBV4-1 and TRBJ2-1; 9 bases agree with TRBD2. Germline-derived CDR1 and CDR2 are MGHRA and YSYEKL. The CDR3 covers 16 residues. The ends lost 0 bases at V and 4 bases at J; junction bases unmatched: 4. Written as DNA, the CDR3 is TGCGCCAGCAGCCAAGACCTAGCGGGAAGATACAATGAGCAGTTCTTC. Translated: CASSQDLAGRYNEQFF.

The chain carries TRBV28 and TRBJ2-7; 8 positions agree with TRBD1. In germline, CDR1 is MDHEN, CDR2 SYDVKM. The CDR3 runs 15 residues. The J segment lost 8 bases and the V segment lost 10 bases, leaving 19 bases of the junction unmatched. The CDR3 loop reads CATLPGQDLGEKQYF. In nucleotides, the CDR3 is TGTGCCACCCTACCGGGACAGGACCTAGGAGAAAAGCAGTACTTC.

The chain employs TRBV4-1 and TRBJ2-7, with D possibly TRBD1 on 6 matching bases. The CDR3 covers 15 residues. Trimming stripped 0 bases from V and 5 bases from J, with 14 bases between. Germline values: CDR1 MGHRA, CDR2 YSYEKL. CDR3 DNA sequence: TGCGCCAGCAGCCAAGATGCAGGGGACCGAAACGAGCAGTACTTC. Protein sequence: CASSQDAGDRNEQYF.

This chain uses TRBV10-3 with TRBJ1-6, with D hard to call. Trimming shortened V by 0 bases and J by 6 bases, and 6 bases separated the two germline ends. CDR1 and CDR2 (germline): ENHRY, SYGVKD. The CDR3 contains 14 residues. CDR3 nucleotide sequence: TGTGCCATCAGTGAGTCGGGATTTAATTCACCCCTCCACTTT. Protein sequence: CAISESGFNSPLHF.

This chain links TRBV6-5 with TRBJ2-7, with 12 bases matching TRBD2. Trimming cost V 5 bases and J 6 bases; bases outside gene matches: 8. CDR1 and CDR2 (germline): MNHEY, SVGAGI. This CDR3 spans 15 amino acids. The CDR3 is CASSPWTSGNLEQYF. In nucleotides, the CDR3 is TGTGCCAGCAGTCCCTGGACTAGCGGGAATCTCGAGCAGTACTTC.

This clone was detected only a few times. The CDR3 DNA sequence: TGCGCCAGCGAAGGCAGGGCCGGAGATACGCAGTATTTT. Amino acids: CASEGRAGDTQYF. V usage is TRBV5-1 and J usage is TRBJ2-3, with TRBD1 as a possible D gene (5 bases). Per the germline V gene, CDR1 is SGHRS and CDR2 is YFSETQ. The V gene lost 7 bases and the J gene lost 5 bases, with 14 bases spanning the gap. The CDR3 is made up of 13 amino acids.

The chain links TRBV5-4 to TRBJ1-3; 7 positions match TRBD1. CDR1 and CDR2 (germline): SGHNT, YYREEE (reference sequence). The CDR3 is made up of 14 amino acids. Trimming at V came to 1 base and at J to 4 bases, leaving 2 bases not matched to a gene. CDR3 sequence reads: CASSLSGGGNTIYF. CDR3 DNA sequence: TGTGCCAGCAGCTTGTCAGGGGGAGGAAACACCATATATTTT.

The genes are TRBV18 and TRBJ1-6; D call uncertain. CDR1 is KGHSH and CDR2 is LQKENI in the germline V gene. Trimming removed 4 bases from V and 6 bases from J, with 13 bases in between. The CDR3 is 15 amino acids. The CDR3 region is CASSLSTGINSPLHF. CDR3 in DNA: TGTGCCAGCTCACTATCGACCGGGATTAATTCACCCCTCCACTTT.

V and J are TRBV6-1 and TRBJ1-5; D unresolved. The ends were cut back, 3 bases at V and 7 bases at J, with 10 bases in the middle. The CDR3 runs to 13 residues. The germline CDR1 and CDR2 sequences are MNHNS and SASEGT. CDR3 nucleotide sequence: TGTGCCAGCAGTGAGCAGGTGTTGCAGCCCCAGCATTTT. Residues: CASSEQVLQPQHF.

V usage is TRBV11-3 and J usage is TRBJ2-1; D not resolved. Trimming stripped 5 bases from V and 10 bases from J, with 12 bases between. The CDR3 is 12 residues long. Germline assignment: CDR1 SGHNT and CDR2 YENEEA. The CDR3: CASSPTYGEQFF. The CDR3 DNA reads TGTGCCAGCAGCCCGACGTACGGAGAGCAGTTCTTC.

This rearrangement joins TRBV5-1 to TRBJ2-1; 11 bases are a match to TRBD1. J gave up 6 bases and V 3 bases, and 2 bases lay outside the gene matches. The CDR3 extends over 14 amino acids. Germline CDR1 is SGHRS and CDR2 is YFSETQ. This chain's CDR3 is CASSSGTGGNEQFF. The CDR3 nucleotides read TGCGCCAGCAGCTCTGGGACAGGGGGCAATGAGCAGTTCTTC.

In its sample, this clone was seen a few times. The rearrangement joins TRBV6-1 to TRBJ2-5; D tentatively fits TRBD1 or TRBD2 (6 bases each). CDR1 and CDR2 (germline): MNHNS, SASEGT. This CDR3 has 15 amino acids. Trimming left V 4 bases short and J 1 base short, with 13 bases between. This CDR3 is CASSGVGGSQETQYF. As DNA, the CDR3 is TGTGCCAGCAGTGGAGTGGGGGGCTCCCAAGAGACCCAGTACTTC.